The entry that follows covers one TCR beta chain sequence. The data belong to a study of blood T cell repertoires in COVID-19. For the study at large: COVID-19 samples collected from the United States, Italy and Spain covered acute and convalescent phases.

Trimming took off 0 bases at V and 2 bases at J, with 15 bases between the two ends. CDR3 size: 18 residues. Per germline, CDR1 SGHNT and CDR2 YYREEE (reference sequence). In the authors' methods: Amplification of reference gene primers was used by the study to estimate nucleated cell counts. Some clones are missing from TCRdb's copy, which holds only in-frame ones; the method was immunoSEQ multiplex PCR. The V and J calls and clone size were taken over from that table, and D and trimming were inferred from the DNA. This table holds about 200,000 clones, 85% to 90% found once. The sequenced sample was peripheral blood. The genes are TRBV5-4 and TRBJ2-6, with D possibly matching TRBD2 (6 bases). This sequence originates from an older woman with acute or convalescent COVID-19. CDR3 loop: CASSLGGVQGPGANVLTF. For the CDR3, the DNA is TGTGCCAGCAGCTTGGGGGGGGTCCAGGGCCCTGGGGCCAACGTCCTGACTTTC.